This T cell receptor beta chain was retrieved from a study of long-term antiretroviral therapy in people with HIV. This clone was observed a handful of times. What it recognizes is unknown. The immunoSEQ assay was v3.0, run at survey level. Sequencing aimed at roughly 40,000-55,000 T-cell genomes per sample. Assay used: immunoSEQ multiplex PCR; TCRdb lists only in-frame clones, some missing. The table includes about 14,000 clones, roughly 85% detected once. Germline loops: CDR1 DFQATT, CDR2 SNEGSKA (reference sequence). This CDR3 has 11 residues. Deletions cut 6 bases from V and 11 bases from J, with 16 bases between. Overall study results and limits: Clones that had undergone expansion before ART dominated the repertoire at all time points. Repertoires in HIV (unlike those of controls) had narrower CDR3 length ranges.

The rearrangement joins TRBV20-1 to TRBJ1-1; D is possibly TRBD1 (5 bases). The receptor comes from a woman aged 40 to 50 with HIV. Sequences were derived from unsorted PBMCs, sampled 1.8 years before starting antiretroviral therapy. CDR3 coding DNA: TGCAGTGCCCCGCTGGGGGGAGACGCTTTCTTT. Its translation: CSAPLGGDAFF.